These T cell receptor beta chains were read from a single sample in a study of blood T cells in healthy people across ages. Each CDR3 protein is one row after TCRdb ran MiXCR on the 5' RACE reads. The table has over 1,500,000 distinct CDR3 sequences, around half seen once. The specimen sequenced was blood. The receptors originated from a woman between 40 and 55 years old in good health. The CDR3 runs from the conserved cysteine through the conserved F or W. D genes are given only for firm matches. Where a row states a size, it is once, few, many or the class of an expanded clone; other rows omit it.

clone size,J gene,CDR3 length,V gene,D gene,CDR3 DNA,CDR3 protein
-,TRBJ2-7,14,TRBV15,-,TGTGCCACCAGCAGAGCCGAGACAGTATACGAGCAGTACTTC,CATSRAETVYEQYF
-,TRBJ2-3,16,TRBV21-1,-,TGTGCCAGGCAAGGTCATCCCGGACCATACACAGATACGCAGTATTTT,CARQGHPGPYTDTQYF
-,TRBJ2-6,16,TRBV5-1,-,TGCGCCAGCAGCTTGGACACGAGCTCGGGGGCCAACGTCCTGACTTTC,CASSLDTSSGANVLTF
-,TRBJ1-2,17,TRBV7-9,-,TGTGCCAGCAGCTCCGTGTTGGGAAGGGGACCATTCTATGGCTACACCTTC,CASSSVLGRGPFYGYTF
-,TRBJ1-2,16,TRBV29-1,TRBD1,TGCGGCGTTGAAGACCCCTCGACAGGGACTAACTATGGCTACACCTTC,CGVEDPSTGTNYGYTF
-,TRBJ2-5,13,TRBV20-1,-,TGCAGTGCTAAACAGGGACCCCAAGAGACCCAGTACTTC,CSAKQGPQETQYF
few,TRBJ1-2,14,TRBV6-6,TRBD1,TGTGCCAGCAGTTCTCGACAGGGGGTCTATGGCTACACCTTC,CASSSRQGVYGYTF
-,TRBJ1-1,18,TRBV20-1,-,TGCAGTGCTAGAGCGTCCTCGATGCGACAGCTAATAAACGCTGAAGCTTTCTTT,CSARASSMRQLINAEAFF
-,TRBJ2-1,11,TRBV6-2/TRBV6-3,-,TGTGCCAGCAGCCATGGCGATGAGCAGTTCTTC,CASSHGDEQFF
-,TRBJ1-1,12,TRBV7-9,-,TGTGCCAGCAGCCCTGCGGGCCCTGAAGCTTTCTTT,CASSPAGPEAFF
few,TRBJ2-6,16,TRBV9,TRBD1,TGTGCCAGCAGCGCCCCCGGGACAGCTGGGGCCAACGTCCTGACTTTC,CASSAPGTAGANVLTF
-,TRBJ1-2,14,TRBV28,TRBD1,TGTGCCAGCAGTTTACCCAGGGGGCTCGGGGGCTACACCTTC,CASSLPRGLGGYTF
-,TRBJ2-1,16,TRBV7-6,-,TGTGCCAGCAGCGACACGGTAGCGCCCACCTACAATGAGCAGTTCTTC,CASSDTVAPTYNEQFF
-,TRBJ2-7,14,TRBV12-3/TRBV12-4,-,TGTGCCAGCACCCGAGCGGGCGGGTTCTACGAGCAGTACTTC,CASTRAGGFYEQYF
-,TRBJ1-1,15,TRBV7-9,TRBD1,TGTGCCAGCAGCTTAGGGGACAGGGGGCCCACTGAAGCTTTCTTT,CASSLGDRGPTEAFF
few,TRBJ2-7,14,TRBV27,TRBD1,TGTGCCAGCAGTGATAGGGACAGGGCTCACGAGCAGTACTTC,CASSDRDRAHEQYF
-,TRBJ1-1,14,TRBV2,-,TGTGCCAGCAGTCTTGGGATGGCTAACACTGAAGCTTTCTTT,CASSLGMANTEAFF
-,TRBJ1-4,13,TRBV10-3,-,TGTGCCATCAGTGGACAGGTGACGGGAAAACTGTTTTTT,CAISGQVTGKLFF
-,TRBJ2-3,16,TRBV7-9,TRBD2,TGTGCCAGCAGCTTATCATCTAGCGGGGGGATAAATACGCAGTATTTT,CASSLSSSGGINTQYF
-,TRBJ2-6,12,TRBV29-1,-,TGCAGCGTTGAGGCCTCAAGTGGCGTCCTGACTTTC,CSVEASSGVLTF
few,TRBJ1-2,16,TRBV4-2,TRBD1,TGTGCCAGCAGCCAGGGACTGGACAGGGGGGTCTATGGCTACACCTTC,CASSQGLDRGVYGYTF
few,TRBJ1-1,12,TRBV7-9,-,TGTGCCAGCAGCTTAAGGGACGAGGAAGCTTTCTTT,CASSLRDEEAFF
few,TRBJ2-1,18,TRBV18,TRBD2,TGTGCCAGCTCACCGACTAGCGGGGGGACGAGCTCCTACAATGAGCAGTTCTTC,CASSPTSGGTSSYNEQFF
-,TRBJ1-2,15,TRBV5-4,-,TGTGCCAGCAGTTCCCCAAGGGTCGGGGACTATGGCTACACCTTC,CASSSPRVGDYGYTF
-,TRBJ2-5,14,TRBV20-1,-,TGCAGTGCTAGGGGCTTCGGGCAGCAAGAGACCCAGTACTTC,CSARGFGQQETQYF
once,TRBJ1-5,14,TRBV20-1,-,TGCAGTGCCGGACTCCCGATGGGAGATCAGCCCCAGCATTTT,CSAGLPMGDQPQHF
-,TRBJ1-1,15,TRBV7-9,-,TGTGCCAGCAGCTCTCCGGGGATCATGAACACTGAAGCTTTCTTT,CASSSPGIMNTEAFF
-,TRBJ1-1,15,TRBV7-2,-,TGTGCCAGCAGCTTAGAGGAGTGGGCGGACACTGAAGCTTTCTTT,CASSLEEWADTEAFF
-,TRBJ2-1,14,TRBV5-1,-,TGCGCCAGCAGCGCCCTACAGGGATCCGATGAGCAGTTCTTC,CASSALQGSDEQFF
-,TRBJ2-3,12,TRBV27,-,TGTGCCACCCTAAGTAGCACAGATACGCAGTATTTT,CATLSSTDTQYF
-,TRBJ1-2,15,TRBV6-2/TRBV6-3,TRBD1,TGTGCCAGCAGTCCGGACAGGGGGCAAATCTATGGCTACACCTTC,CASSPDRGQIYGYTF
-,TRBJ1-5,16,TRBV10-3,TRBD1,TGTGCCACCAGTGAGAAACCTACAGGGGGCAATCAGCCCCAGCATTTT,CATSEKPTGGNQPQHF
-,TRBJ2-7,16,TRBV6-2/TRBV6-3,-,TGTGCCAGCAGTTACTCCCACCGTACAGGGAAGTACGAGCAGTACTTC,CASSYSHRTGKYEQYF
-,TRBJ2-5,18,TRBV11-1,TRBD2,TGTGCCAGCAACGCGTCCCCAGGACTAGCGGGGCTCCAAGAGACCCAGTACTTC,CASNASPGLAGLQETQYF
-,TRBJ1-3,14,TRBV7-9,-,TGTGCCAGCAGCCCGGACGGCTCTGGAAACACCATATATTTT,CASSPDGSGNTIYF
few,TRBJ2-7,14,TRBV6-5,-,TGTGCCAGCAGTTACTATCCCAATCATGACGAGCAGTACTTC,CASSYYPNHDEQYF
once,TRBJ2-6,17,TRBV15,TRBD1,TGTGCCACCGGGGACAGGGCCTTGAGCTCTGGGGCCAACGTCCTGACTTTC,CATGDRALSSGANVLTF